The present entry profiles one T cell receptor (beta chain) with its context. No antigen is known for it. The source of the sample is a study of graft-versus-host responses after intestinal transplantation. Study findings and constraints: Some GvH clones were seen earlier in gut or blood, suggesting intestinal origin. Early post-transplant HvG declines were associated with peak circulating GvH clone levels.

Trimming pared 7 bases from V and 5 bases from J, leaving 8 bases between. Per the germline V gene, CDR1 is MNHEY and CDR2 is SVGAGI. This CDR3 comprises 11 residues. TCRdb keeps only in-frame clones here, not all; method: immunoSEQ multiplex PCR. The sample has around 29,000 clones, nearly 90% seen once. The receptor's source is a human patient who received an intestinal transplant, so some T cells may come from the graft donor. Sequencing was performed on PBMCs, taken about 460 days after intestinal transplantation. V and J are TRBV6-5 and TRBJ2-5; D gene unclear. The CDR3 is CASTSGETQYF. The CDR3 nucleotides are TGTGCCAGCACCTCCGGGGAGACCCAGTACTTC.